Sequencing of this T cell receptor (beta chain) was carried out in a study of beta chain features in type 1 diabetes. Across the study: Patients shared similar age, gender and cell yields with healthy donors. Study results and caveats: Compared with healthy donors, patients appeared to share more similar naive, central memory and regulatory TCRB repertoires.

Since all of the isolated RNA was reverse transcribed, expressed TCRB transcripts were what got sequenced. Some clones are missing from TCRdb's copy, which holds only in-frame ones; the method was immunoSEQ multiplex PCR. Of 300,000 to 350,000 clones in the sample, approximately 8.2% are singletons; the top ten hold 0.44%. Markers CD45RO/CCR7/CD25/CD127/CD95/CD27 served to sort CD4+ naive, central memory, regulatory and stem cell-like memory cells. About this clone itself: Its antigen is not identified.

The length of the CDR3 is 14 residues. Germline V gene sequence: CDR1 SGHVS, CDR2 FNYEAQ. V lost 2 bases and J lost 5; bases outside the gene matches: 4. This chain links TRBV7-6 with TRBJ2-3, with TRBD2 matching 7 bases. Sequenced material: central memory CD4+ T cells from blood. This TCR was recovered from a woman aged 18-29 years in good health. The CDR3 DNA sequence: TGTGCCAGCAGCTTATGGACTAGGGGAGATACGCAGTATTTT. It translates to CASSLWTRGDTQYF.